Listed here are 14 T cell receptor beta chains from one sample, sequenced in a study of T cells in Graves' hyperthyroidism and ophthalmopathy. RNA transcripts provided the source from which TCR beta CDR3 regions were amplified. With the HTBI primer set, the TCR CDR3 went through a first round of RT-PCR. Each CDR3 protein is one row after TCRdb ran MiXCR on the multiplex PCR reads. The sample has roughly 500,000 distinct CDR3 sequences, 35% to 50% seen once. Material: peripheral blood or thyroid tissue (not recorded which). The receptor set was obtained from an adult woman with Graves' disease, either hyperthyroidism or ophthalmopathy (not recorded which).

There are many counts of this clonotype. The chain carries TRBV20-1 and TRBJ1-5, with D tentatively TRBD1 (6 bases). The germline CDR1 and CDR2 sequences are DFQATT and SNEGSKA (reference sequence). This CDR3 comprises 12 residues. The ends were cut back, 4 bases at V and 6 bases at J, with 10 bases in the middle. CDR3: CSAKEGGQPQHF. CDR3 bases: TGCAGTGCTAAGGAGGGGGGTCAGCCCCAGCATTTT.

Only a few counts were recorded for this clonotype. V gene TRBV2 combines with J gene TRBJ1-1; 11 bases align to TRBD1. The CDR3 is 12 amino acids. From germline, CDR1 is SNHLY and CDR2 FYNNEI. Losses at the gene ends were 5 bases for V and 11 bases for J; bases not matched to a gene: 4. CDR3 coding DNA: TGTGCCAGCAGTCCGGGACAGGGGGAGGCTTTCTTT. Translation gives CASSPGQGEAFF.

The gene calls are TRBV29-1 and TRBJ1-1; 12 nucleotides line up with TRBD1. This CDR3 region has 16 residues. CDR1 SQVTM and CDR2 ANQGSEA come from the germline V gene. V gave up 7 bases and J gave up 4 bases; unmatched junction bases: 13. CDR3 sequence reads: CSAENGTGGFSTEAFF. CDR3 sequence (DNA): TGCAGCGCCGAGAATGGGACAGGGGGCTTTAGCACTGAAGCTTTCTTT.

In this sample, this clonotype turned up a few times. The V gene is TRBV7-9, the J gene TRBJ1-2, with TRBD1 matching over 8 bases. Germline loops: CDR1 SEHNR, CDR2 FQNEAQ (reference sequence). The CDR3 loop spans 14 amino acids. J was trimmed by 7 bases and V by 1 base; bases with no gene match: 5. The CDR3 coding sequence is TGTGCCAGCAGCTTAGGGACAGGGTTTCGTGGCTACACCTTC. Protein: CASSLGTGFRGYTF.

The chain links TRBV28 to TRBJ1-4, with D possibly being TRBD1 (5 bases). This CDR3 comprises 12 residues. Trimming took off 6 bases at V and 10 bases at J, with 12 bases between the two ends. CDR1 and CDR2 from the germline V gene are MDHEN and SYDVKM. Here the CDR3 reads CASRGSGVKLFF. The CDR3 bases are TGTGCCAGCAGGGGCTCGGGGGTAAAACTGTTTTTT.

This chain joins TRBV20-1 and TRBJ2-7; 10 bases are a match to TRBD2. The CDR3 totals 16 residues. V dropped 1 base and J dropped 2; count of bases not matched to a gene: 8. CDR1 is DFQATT, CDR2 SNEGSKA, per germline (reference sequence). CDR3: CSARGDSGRATYEQYF. In nucleotides, the CDR3 is TGCAGTGCTAGAGGGGACAGCGGGAGGGCCACCTACGAGCAGTACTTC.

This clonotype has a handful of counts. The V call is TRBV9, the J call TRBJ2-7, with 7 positions matching TRBD2. V was pared by 3 bases and J by 2 bases, with 5 bases of the junction left unmatched. CDR3 length equals 14 residues. Germline V gene sequence: CDR1 SGDLS, CDR2 YYNGEE. In DNA, the CDR3 is TGTGCCAGCAGCGCTAAAGCGGGGACCTACGAGCAGTACTTC. Protein sequence: CASSAKAGTYEQYF.

A remark on this clonotype: This may be a read error, as it is one base from a much larger clone. The chain uses TRBV27 and TRBJ1-5, with TRBD1 identical over 8 bases. The CDR3 extends over 14 amino acids. Germline V gives CDR1 MNHEY, CDR2 SMNVEV (reference sequence). CDR3 residues: CASRGTGSNQRQHF. The CDR3 nucleotides read TGTGCCAGCAGGGGGACAGGTAGCAATCAGCGCCAGCATTTT.

This clonotype has at least ten counts. The rearrangement uses TRBV29-1 and TRBJ2-5; D is undetermined. The ends were cut back, 5 bases at V and 1 base at J, with 8 bases in the middle. The germline gives CDR1 SQVTM, CDR2 ANQGSEA. The CDR3 extends over 12 amino acids. The CDR3 bases are TGCAGCGTTTACTCCCGCCAAGAGACCCAGTACTTC. This gives the protein CSVYSRQETQYF.

This clonotype has at least ten counts. V gene TRBV6-5 combines with J gene TRBJ1-3; no firm D call. This CDR3 has 14 amino acids. Trimming left V 1 base short and J 4 bases short, with 8 bases between. Germline V CDR1 and CDR2: MNHEY, SVGAGI. DNA for the CDR3: TGTGCCAGCAGTTACTGGAGGAAAGGAAACACCATATATTTT. Amino acids: CASSYWRKGNTIYF.

This clonotype was counted at least ten times. The V and J genes are TRBV12-3 or TRBV12-4 and TRBJ2-7; D is uncertain. The CDR3 has 13 residues. Deletions cut 0 bases from V and 7 bases from J, with 10 bases between. CDR3 region: CASSLARKTEQYF. The CDR3 DNA reads as TGTGCCAGCAGTTTAGCTAGGAAAACGGAGCAGTACTTC.

The chain recombines TRBV7-2 with TRBJ1-2; 10 bases agree with TRBD1. CDR3 length: 14 residues. In germline, CDR1 is SGHTA, CDR2 FQGNSA. The V gene end was trimmed by 5 bases and the J gene end by 7 bases; junction bases not matched to a gene: 7. The CDR3 loop is CASSTSGTGVGYTF. The CDR3 region has the DNA TGTGCCAGCAGCACGTCGGGGACAGGGGTTGGCTACACCTTC.

This clonotype occurred many times. This chain links TRBV7-3 with TRBJ1-4; D might be TRBD1 (5 bases). The germline gives CDR1 SGHTA, CDR2 FQGTGA. This CDR3 spans 10 amino acids. CDR3 DNA sequence: TGTGTGGGGCTCAGGGAAAAACTGTTTTTT. It specifies CVGLREKLFF.

This clonotype was detected ten times or more. The J gene is TRBJ1-6, the V gene TRBV20-1; weak D call: TRBD1 (5 bases). This CDR3 has 15 residues. Trimming pared 1 base from V and 6 bases from J, leaving 13 bases between. Germline lookup yields CDR1 DFQATT and CDR2 SNEGSKA (reference sequence). Here the CDR3 DNA reads TGCAGTGCTAGAGGGGCCGGGACGGGTAATTCACCCCTCCACTTT. As protein: CSARGAGTGNSPLHF.